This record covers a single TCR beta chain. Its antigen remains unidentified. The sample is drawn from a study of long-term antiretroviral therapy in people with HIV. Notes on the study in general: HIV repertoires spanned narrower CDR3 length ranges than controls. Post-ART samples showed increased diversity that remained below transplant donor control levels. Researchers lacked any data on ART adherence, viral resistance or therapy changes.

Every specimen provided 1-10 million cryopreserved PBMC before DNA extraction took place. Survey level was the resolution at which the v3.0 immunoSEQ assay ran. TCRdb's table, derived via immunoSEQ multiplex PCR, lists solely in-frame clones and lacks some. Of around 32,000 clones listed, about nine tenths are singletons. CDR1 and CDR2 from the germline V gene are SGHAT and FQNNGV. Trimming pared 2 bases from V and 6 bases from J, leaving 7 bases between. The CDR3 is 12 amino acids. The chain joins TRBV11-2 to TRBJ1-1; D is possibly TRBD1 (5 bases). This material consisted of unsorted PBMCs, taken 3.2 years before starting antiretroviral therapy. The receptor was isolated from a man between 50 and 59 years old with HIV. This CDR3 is CASSLRGPEAFF. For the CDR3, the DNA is TGTGCCAGCAGCTTAAGGGGTCCTGAAGCTTTCTTT. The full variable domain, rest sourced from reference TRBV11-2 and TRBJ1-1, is EAGVAQSPRYKIIEKRQSVAFWCNPISGHATLYWYQQILGQGPKLLIQFQNNGVVDDSQLPKDRFSAERLKGVDSTLKIQPAKLEDSAVYLCASSLRGPEAFFGQGTRLTVV.